This entry is about one T cell receptor (beta chain). The antigen remains unidentified. The sample comes from a study of a mutant IDH1 vaccine in newly diagnosed glioma. J was trimmed by 4 bases and V by 3 bases; bases with no gene match: 8. This CDR3 has 15 residues. Germline V gives CDR1 LNHDA, CDR2 SQIVND (reference sequence). The study, taken as a whole, reports: It seemed that pseudoprogression was not linked to changes in the top peripheral T cell clonotypes.

Described time point: baseline, week 1 (first vaccination visit). Treatment defined: pre-vaccination baseline after standard-of-care therapy. TCRdb keeps only in-frame clones here, not all; method: immunoSEQ multiplex PCR. This table holds some 70,000 clones, 79% found once. This sequence was found in a man aged 50-60 years with glioma. This sequence joins TRBV19 and TRBJ1-2; TRBD1 agrees at 7 bases. Source: PBMCs, taken from a glioma patient treated with radiotherapy, temozolomide or both. CDR3 residues: CASSMPAGTAYGYTF. As DNA, the CDR3 is TGTGCCAGTAGTATGCCCGCCGGGACAGCCTATGGCTACACCTTC.